This entry is about one T cell receptor beta chain. The CDR3 sequence is 13 residues long. Germline V gene sequence: CDR1 DFQATT, CDR2 SNEGSKA (reference sequence). Trimming at V came to 0 bases and at J to 8 bases, leaving 6 bases not matched to a gene. From RNA transcripts, TCR beta CDR3 regions were amplified. Primed by the HTBI set, a first-round RT-PCR was run on the TCR CDR3. One entry per CDR3 protein results from TCRdb running MiXCR on the multiplex PCR reads. The sample yields 700,000 or so distinct CDR3 sequences, about 17% seen once. This entry comes from a study of T cells in Graves' hyperthyroidism and ophthalmopathy.

Sequences were obtained from blood. The origin of this receptor is a man between 18 and 35 years old with Graves' hyperthyroidism. V gene TRBV20-1 combines with J gene TRBJ2-7; TRBD1 aligns across 8 bases. CDR3 sequence reads: CSARDPRQGKQYF. CDR3 bases: TGCAGTGCTAGAGATCCCCGACAGGGGAAGCAGTACTTC.